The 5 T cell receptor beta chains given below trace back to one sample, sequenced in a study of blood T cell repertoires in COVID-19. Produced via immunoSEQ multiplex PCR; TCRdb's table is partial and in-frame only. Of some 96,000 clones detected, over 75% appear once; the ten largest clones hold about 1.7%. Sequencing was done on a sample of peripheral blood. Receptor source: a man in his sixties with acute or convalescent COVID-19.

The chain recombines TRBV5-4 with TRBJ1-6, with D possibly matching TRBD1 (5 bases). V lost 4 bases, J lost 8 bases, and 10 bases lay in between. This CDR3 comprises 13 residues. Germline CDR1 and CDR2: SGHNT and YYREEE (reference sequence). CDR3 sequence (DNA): TGTGCCAGCAGCCCAGAAGGGGATTCACCCCTCCACTTT. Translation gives CASSPEGDSPLHF.

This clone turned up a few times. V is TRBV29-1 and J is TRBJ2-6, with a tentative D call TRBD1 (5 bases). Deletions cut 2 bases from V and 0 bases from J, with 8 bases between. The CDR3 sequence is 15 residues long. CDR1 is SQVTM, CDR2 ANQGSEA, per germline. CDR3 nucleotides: TGCAGCGTTGAATGGGGCGGCTCTGGGGCCAACGTCCTGACTTTC. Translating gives CSVEWGGSGANVLTF.

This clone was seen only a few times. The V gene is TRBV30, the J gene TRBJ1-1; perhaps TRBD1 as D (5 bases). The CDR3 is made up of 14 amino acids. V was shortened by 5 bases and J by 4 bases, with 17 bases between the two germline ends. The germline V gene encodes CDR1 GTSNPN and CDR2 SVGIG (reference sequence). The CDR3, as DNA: TGTGCCTGGGGCGATCCGGGGGGGAGCACTGAAGCTTTCTTT. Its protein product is CAWGDPGGSTEAFF.

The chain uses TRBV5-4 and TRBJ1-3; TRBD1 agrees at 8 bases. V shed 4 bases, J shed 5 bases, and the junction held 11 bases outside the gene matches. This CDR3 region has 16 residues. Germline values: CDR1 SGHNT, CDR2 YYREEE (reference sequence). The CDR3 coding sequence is TGTGCCAGCAGCAGTACACCGGGACAGGCTAGAAACACCATATATTTT. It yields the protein CASSSTPGQARNTIYF.

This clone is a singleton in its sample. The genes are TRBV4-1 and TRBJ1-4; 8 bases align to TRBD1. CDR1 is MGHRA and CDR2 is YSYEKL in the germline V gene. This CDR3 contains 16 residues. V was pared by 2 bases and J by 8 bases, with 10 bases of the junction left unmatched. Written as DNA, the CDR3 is TGCGCCAGCAGCCAACCCGGTCGACAGGGGTGGGAAAAACTGTTTTTT. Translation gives CASSQPGRQGWEKLFF.